This T cell receptor beta chain appears in the sequencing data of a study of OX40 agonist ivuxolimab in advanced cancers. The study, taken as a whole, reports: On average, a greater number of expanded clones characterised CD8+ T cells relative to CD4+. In the 0.1 to 3.0 mg/kg range, CD4+ and CD8+ blood T cells had expanded clonally by week 6.

With regard to this clone: Its antigen remains unidentified.

Autoimmune disease history or systemic immunosuppression led to patient exclusion. CDR1 is PRHDT, CDR2 FYEKMQ, per germline (reference sequence). This CDR3 region has 16 residues. Here immunoSEQ multiplex PCR was the method, and the copy in TCRdb shows in-frame clones only, minus some. The sample shows more than 65,000 clones, approximately 90% of them seen only once. Sample: CD4+ or CD8+ T cells sorted from blood, taken in a trial of the OX40 agonist ivuxolimab. The clonotype comes from an adult with an advanced solid tumor such as melanoma, head and neck, liver or kidney cancer. V is TRBV13 and J is TRBJ2-5, with D perhaps TRBD1 (6 bases). The DNA end is a closer match to TRBJ2-7, so the J assignment may be wrong. The CDR3 reads CASSLAHREIPYEQYF. CDR3 coding DNA: TGTGCCAGCAGCTTAGCCCACAGGGAGATACCCTACGAGCAGTACTTC.